One sample yielded the 13 T cell receptor beta chains listed below, sequenced in a study of cytomegalovirus exposure and HLA in healthy donors. PCR amplification relied on 60 Vbeta primers (plus 13 Jbeta primers). Measured with immunoSEQ multiplex PCR; TCRdb has only the in-frame clones, and not every one. Of 100,000 to 150,000 clones listed, over 65% are singletons. Sequencing was done on a sample of PBMCs. The receptor source for this set is a man aged 25-45 years in good health and CMV-seronegative.

The chain links TRBV5-1 to TRBJ1-2; D possibly corresponds to TRBD1 (5 bases). The CDR3 is made up of 14 amino acids. The germline gives CDR1 SGHRS, CDR2 YFSETQ. V lost 0 bases to trimming and J lost 3 bases, with 9 bases between them. In DNA form, the CDR3 reads TGCGCCAGCAGCTTGGCCGGGGGGGACTATGGCTACACCTTC. This translates into CASSLAGGDYGYTF.

The chain links TRBV6-6 to TRBJ2-7; TRBD2 agrees at 10 bases. The germline CDR1 and CDR2 sequences are MNHNY and SVGAGI (reference sequence). CDR3 size: 15 residues. With 6 bases clipped from V and 3 bases from J, the junction kept 8 bases outside the gene matches. CDR3 DNA sequence: TGTGCCAGCAGGATCGAGCAGCGGGGGGGCTACGAGCAGTACTTC. This translates into CASRIEQRGGYEQYF.

The chain employs TRBV7-2 and TRBJ1-2; TRBD1 aligns across 8 bases. Germline V gene data show CDR1 as SGHTA and CDR2 as FQGNSA. The CDR3 sequence is 16 residues long. The J segment lost 3 bases and the V segment lost 4 bases, leaving 10 bases of the junction unmatched. The CDR3 region is CASSSQRTGIHYGYTF. Written as DNA, the CDR3 is TGTGCCAGCAGCTCCCAAAGGACAGGGATCCACTATGGCTACACCTTC.

V and J are TRBV27 and TRBJ2-7; 9 positions agree with TRBD2. The CDR3 is 14 residues long. CDR1 is MNHEY, CDR2 SMNVEV, per germline (reference sequence). V gave up 3 bases and J gave up 0 bases; unmatched junction bases: 0. CDR3 loop: CASSFSGSSYEQYF. The CDR3, as DNA: TGTGCCAGCAGTTTTAGCGGGAGCTCCTACGAGCAGTACTTC.

The gene calls are TRBV7-2 and TRBJ2-7; D is possibly TRBD2 (5 bases). The CDR3 has 14 residues. Trimming shortened V by 6 bases and J by 4 bases, and 16 bases separated the two germline ends. Germline CDR1 SGHTA, CDR2 FQGNSA. CDR3: CASRPEAYIYEQYF. The CDR3 region has the DNA TGTGCCAGCAGACCGGAGGCCTATATTTACGAGCAGTACTTC.

The chain joins TRBV2 to TRBJ2-7; TRBD1 matches 10 bases. The CDR3 contains 16 residues. With 4 bases clipped from V and 5 bases from J, the junction kept 11 bases outside the gene matches. CDR1 SNHLY and CDR2 FYNNEI come from the germline V gene. CDR3 sequence: CASSGPPGQGYDEQYF. The CDR3, as DNA: TGTGCCAGCAGTGGACCCCCGGGACAGGGGTACGACGAGCAGTACTTC.

With regard to this clone: In the same sample, other DNA sequences code for this CDR3. The chain has TRBV9 and TRBJ2-7, with 10 bases identical to TRBD2. The CDR3 extends over 14 amino acids. CDR1 SGDLS and CDR2 YYNGEE come from the germline V gene. Unmatched junction bases numbered 1, after V lost 0 bases and J lost 4 bases. The CDR3 sequence is CASSVAAGGYEQYF. The CDR3 DNA sequence: TGTGCCAGCAGCGTAGCAGCGGGGGGGTACGAGCAGTACTTC.

Turning to this clone: The junction differs from germline at one of its ends, possibly a read error. The chain links TRBV7-6 to TRBJ2-7; 10 bases are a match to TRBD2. Germline loops: CDR1 SGHVS, CDR2 FNYEAQ. This CDR3 is built from 17 residues. The chain's CDR3 is CASRLGPAGGVIYEQYF. The CDR3 DNA is TGTGCCAGCAGGTTAGGACCAGCGGGGGGGGTTATCTACGAGCAGTACTTC.

The V gene is TRBV30, the J gene TRBJ2-7; 9 bases map to TRBD1. Germline assignment: CDR1 GTSNPN and CDR2 SVGIG (reference sequence). Germline trimming cut 3 bases from V and 2 bases from J; bases unmatched to any gene: 5. This CDR3 comprises 14 residues. The CDR3 coding sequence is TGTGCCTGGAGAGAAAACAGGGGGCCCTACGAGCAGTACTTC. It translates to CAWRENRGPYEQYF.

This clone was seen a handful of times. J is TRBJ1-2 and V is TRBV7-9; unclear D gene. The V and J ends lost 7 bases and 8 bases respectively, with 14 bases between them. CDR1 SEHNR and CDR2 FQNEAQ come from the germline V gene (reference sequence). The CDR3 is made up of 12 amino acids. This CDR3 reads CASTIDKHGYTF. The CDR3 nucleotides read TGTGCCAGCACCATTGACAAGCACGGCTACACCTTC.

The chain links TRBV7-6 to TRBJ1-1, with a possible D match to TRBD1 (6 bases). This CDR3 is built from 14 residues. Germline V gene sequence: CDR1 SGHVS, CDR2 FNYEAQ. The ends were cut back, 1 base at V and 4 bases at J, with 10 bases in the middle. In DNA form, the CDR3 reads TGTGCCAGCAGCTTAGATCAGGGGAGCACTGAAGCTTTCTTT. Its protein product is CASSLDQGSTEAFF.

V and J are TRBV5-4 and TRBJ2-7; weak D call: TRBD2 (5 bases). The V and J ends lost 4 bases and 2 bases respectively, with 19 bases between them. Germline values: CDR1 SGHNT, CDR2 YYREEE (reference sequence). The CDR3 covers 16 residues. This CDR3 is CASSAGWRPDAYEQYF. The CDR3 DNA follows: TGTGCCAGCAGCGCTGGGTGGAGGCCTGATGCCTACGAGCAGTACTTC.

The gene calls are TRBV28 and TRBJ1-6, with 11 bases that match TRBD1. The CDR3 extends over 17 amino acids. After removal of 3 bases from V and 7 bases from J, the junction contained 8 bases not matched to a gene. Germline CDR1 is MDHEN and CDR2 is SYDVKM. The CDR3 nucleotides are TGTGCCAGCAGTTTTTCGGCCCGGGACAGGGGGAATTCACCCCTCCACTTT. Translation: CASSFSARDRGNSPLHF.